Following are 10 T cell receptor beta chains from one sample sequenced in a study of CD8+ T cells in alopecia areata. RNA was extracted and reverse transcribed into cDNA as the sequencing template. Clones were sequenced by immunoSEQ multiplex PCR, and TCRdb holds only the in-frame ones, with some missing. The data contain about 100,000 clones, approximately 63% of them singletons. Sequenced sample: CD8+ T cells sorted from blood. Source of these receptors: a human donor in good health.

This clone was picked up a small number of times. J is TRBJ2-1 and V is TRBV29-1; no firm D call. Per germline, CDR1 SQVTM and CDR2 ANQGSEA. The CDR3 sequence is 11 residues long. The V end was cut by 7 bases, the J end by 5 bases, with 9 bases between. CDR3 region: CSAPADNEQFF. CDR3 bases: TGCAGCGCCCCGGCGGACAATGAGCAGTTCTTC.

This clone was observed a few times. This chain connects TRBV29-1 to TRBJ2-3; the D gene is possibly TRBD2 (5 bases). This CDR3 has 11 residues. V lost 2 bases to trimming and J lost 13 bases, with 13 bases between them. CDR1 is SQVTM and CDR2 is ANQGSEA in the germline V gene. The CDR3 region has the DNA TGCAGCGTTGAACCGTCGGGATTTAAGTATTTT. Its translation: CSVEPSGFKYF.

The gene calls are TRBV4-1 and TRBJ2-7; D ambiguous. Germline-derived CDR1 and CDR2 are MGHRA and YSYEKL. V lost 1 base and J 1 base, leaving 14 bases between the germline ends. The CDR3 spans 16 residues. The CDR3 region is CASSQGLPGSSYEQYF. CDR3 sequence (DNA): TGCGCCAGCAGCCAAGGACTCCCTGGCTCGTCCTACGAGCAGTACTTC.

The chain is built from TRBV13 and TRBJ2-7; maybe TRBD1 (6 bases). The CDR3 is 14 residues long. The germline gives CDR1 PRHDT, CDR2 FYEKMQ (reference sequence). Trimming removed 5 bases from V and 2 bases from J, with 13 bases in between. CDR3 protein: CASSLGQSTYEQYF. The CDR3 bases are TGTGCCAGCAGCCTCGGACAGAGTACCTACGAGCAGTACTTC. Full variable domain (missing parts from reference TRBV13 and TRBJ2-7): AAGVIQSPRHLIKEKRETATLKCYPIPRHDTVYWYQQGPGQDPQFLISFYEKMQSDKGSIPDRFSAQQFSDYHSELNMSSLELGDSALYFCASSLGQSTYEQYFGPGTRLTVT.

This clone was observed a few times. The CDR3: CSVVWWLAENYNEQFF. CDR3 sequence (DNA): TGCAGCGTTGTTTGGTGGCTAGCGGAGAACTACAATGAGCAGTTCTTC. This chain joins TRBV29-1 and TRBJ2-1; 7 bases agree with TRBD2. Unmatched junction bases numbered 12, after V lost 4 bases and J lost 3 bases. The V gene's germline CDR1 is SQVTM and CDR2 ANQGSEA. This CDR3 region has 16 residues.

This chain links TRBV7-8 with TRBJ2-1, with TRBD2 matching 7 bases. V lost 5 bases to trimming and J lost 10 bases; unmatched junction nucleotides: 5. The CDR3 is 12 residues long. Germline V gene sequence: CDR1 SGHVS, CDR2 FQNEAQ. CDR3 nucleotides: TGTGCCAGCAGCCGGACTAGTTTGGAGCAGTTCTTC. As protein: CASSRTSLEQFF.

The chain recombines TRBV6-1 with TRBJ2-4; the D is unclear. This CDR3 spans 13 amino acids. Germline CDR1 is MNHNS and CDR2 is SASEGT. Trimming cost V 9 bases and J 0 bases, with 9 bases left between them. In nucleotides, the CDR3 is TGTGCCAGTTTAGACGTAGCCAAAAACATTCAGTACTTC. Translated, it gives CASLDVAKNIQYF.

V and J are TRBV11-2 and TRBJ2-1; the D gene is possibly TRBD2 (5 bases). This CDR3 has 14 amino acids. V lost 1 base and J lost 4, with 8 bases in between. Germline values: CDR1 SGHAT, CDR2 FQNNGV. The CDR3 region is CASSLVGGYNEQFF. CDR3 in DNA: TGTGCCAGCAGCTTAGTTGGCGGGTACAATGAGCAGTTCTTC.

J is TRBJ1-1 and V is TRBV13, with D uncertain. Trimming pared 1 base from V and 7 bases from J, leaving 7 bases between. The CDR3 loop spans 12 amino acids. Per the germline V gene, CDR1 is PRHDT and CDR2 is FYEKMQ (reference sequence). The CDR3, as DNA: TGTGCCAGCAGCTTAGTCCGGGATGAAGCTTTCTTT. Translating it yields CASSLVRDEAFF.

V usage is TRBV5-4 and J usage is TRBJ2-7; D is unclear. Trimming removed 2 bases at V and 2 bases at J, with 11 bases between. Germline V gives CDR1 SGHNT, CDR2 YYREEE (reference sequence). CDR3 length equals 14 residues. This chain's CDR3 is CASSFSLTPYEQYF. The CDR3 nucleotides are TGTGCCAGCAGCTTTTCCTTAACTCCCTACGAGCAGTACTTC.